The clone carrying this T cell receptor (beta chain) appeared a few times. Antigen specificity is unknown. Sequence at one end of the junction differs from germline and may be a read error. The entry originates in a study of cytomegalovirus exposure and HLA in healthy donors. Turning to the study itself: Later analysis reported that the 110 or so validation repertoires shared the platform of the roughly 700 first-cohort repertoires. General study findings and limits: Researchers reported that three CMV-associated chains were confirmed in vitro as CMV antigen-specific. The classifier reportedly diagnosed cytomegalovirus status with high specificity and sensitivity.

Method: immunoSEQ multiplex PCR; TCRdb's copy keeps in-frame clones and lacks some. The repertoire includes around 170,000 clones, approximately 81% of them detected once, and roughly 15% sits in the top ten. The donors formed part of the approximately 120-subject validation cohort, distinct from the roughly 700-subject first cohort. The CDR3 spans 18 residues. Germline CDR1 and CDR2: MNHNS and SASEGT. Sequenced input: PBMCs. J is TRBJ1-3 and V is TRBV6-1, with 10 bases lining up with TRBD1. The TCR sequence derives from a man between 18 and 35 years old in good health and CMV-seropositive. CDR3 sequence: CASREGQGVAGPGNTIYF. CDR3 nucleotides: TGTGCCAGCAGGGAAGGACAGGGGGTAGCGGGGCCTGGAAACACCATATATTTT.